This T cell receptor (beta chain) came from a study of metastatic and nonmetastatic thyroid tumors. With MiXCR, TCRdb reprocessed the PCR reads. The repertoire has under 95,000 clones, 8% to 9.5% of them found once; the top ten carry around 8.8%. This clone was observed many times. The CDR3 loop spans 13 amino acids. CDR1 SGHKS and CDR2 YYEKEE come from the germline V gene (reference sequence). V was trimmed by 0 bases and J by 4 bases, leaving 5 bases between them. Every patient was untreated before thyroid surgery. The sequenced material came from blood. The sequence was obtained from a female donor with papillary thyroid cancer or a benign thyroid nodule (not recorded which). Some clones in this sample may be carry-over from other donors' samples. The rearrangement joins TRBV5-5 to TRBJ2-1; D uncertain. The CDR3 is CASSLERYNEQFF. DNA of the CDR3: TGTGCCAGCAGCTTGGAAAGGTACAATGAGCAGTTCTTC. Using reference TRBV5-5 and TRBJ2-1 for the parts outside the CDR3, the full variable domain is DAGVTQSPTHLIKTRGQQVTLRCSPISGHKSVSWYQQVLGQGPQFIFQYYEKEERGRGNFPDRFSARQFPNYSSELNVNALLLGDSALYLCASSLERYNEQFFGPGTRLTVL.